The clone carrying this TCR beta chain was counted once. Its antigen is undetermined. This entry comes from a study of cytomegalovirus exposure and HLA in healthy donors. In the study overall: Of roughly 400 genotyped donors, about 81% grouped in the Caucasian-associated ancestry cluster.

Findings and limits, study-wide: Some segments of the V type, notably TRBV6-2 and TRBV6-3, were excluded as indistinguishable.

CDR3 length: 13 amino acids. The ends were cut back, 8 bases at V and 3 bases at J, with 14 bases in the middle. Looked up from germline, CDR1 is GTSNPN and CDR2 is SVGIG (reference sequence). Primers for the PCR totalled 60 Vbeta and 13 Jbeta. Only in-frame clones appear in the TCRdb table, and some are missing; sequencing was by immunoSEQ multiplex PCR. The sample gives under 150,000 clones, 75% of which show up once; more than 1.5% is in the top ten. This receptor was taken from a young woman in good health and CMV-seronegative. Specimen: PBMCs. The chain combines TRBV30 with TRBJ1-5; D is unclear. CDR3 in amino acids: CAVGRLPNQPQHF. The CDR3 DNA follows: TGTGCCGTAGGCAGGCTGCCCAATCAGCCCCAGCATTTT.